Shown below are 30 T cell receptor beta chains from a single sample sequenced in a study of blood T cell repertoires in COVID-19. Only in-frame clones appear in the TCRdb table, and some are missing; sequencing was by immunoSEQ multiplex PCR. The sample includes roughly 120,000 clones, 80% seen only once; the top ten take approximately 1.8%. Sequencing was done on a sample of peripheral blood. These receptors were taken from a man aged 70 or older with acute or convalescent COVID-19.

The J gene is TRBJ2-5, the V gene TRBV12-3 or TRBV12-4, with a tentative D call TRBD2 (5 bases). The CDR3 is 12 residues long. Trimming removed 8 bases at V and 2 bases at J, with 9 bases between. The CDR3 protein is CASSGVQETQYF. The DNA for the CDR3 is TGTGCCAGCTCCGGGGTTCAAGAGACCCAGTACTTC.

The rearrangement joins TRBV5-1 to TRBJ2-6; D call uncertain. There are 17 residues in the CDR3. V was cut by 1 base and J by 0 bases, with 11 bases left in between. CDR1 is SGHRS and CDR2 is YFSETQ in the germline V gene. As DNA, the CDR3 is TGCGCCAGCAGCTTGAGTCTACGTGTCTCTGGGGCCAACGTCCTGACTTTC. The encoded protein is CASSLSLRVSGANVLTF. Full variable domain (missing parts from reference TRBV5-1 and TRBJ2-6): KAGVTQTPRYLIKTRGQQVTLSCSPISGHRSVSWYQQTPGQGLQFLFEYFSETQRNKGNFPGRFSGRQFSNSRSEMNVSTLELGDSALYLCASSLSLRVSGANVLTFGAGSRLTVL.

V and J are TRBV19 and TRBJ1-4, with 9 nucleotides matching TRBD1. With 3 bases clipped from V and 6 bases from J, the junction kept 8 bases outside the gene matches. Germline CDR1 reads LNHDA; CDR2 reads SQIVND (reference sequence). The CDR3 has 16 residues. The CDR3 nucleotides read TGTGCCAGTAGTATGGGCTGGAGACAGGGGGATGAAAAACTGTTTTTT. Translation gives CASSMGWRQGDEKLFF.

V usage is TRBV6-1 and J usage is TRBJ1-1, with D possibly being TRBD1 (6 bases). This CDR3 contains 20 residues. Germline lookup yields CDR1 MNHNS and CDR2 SASEGT. Trimming removed 2 bases at V and 5 bases at J, with 30 bases between. For the CDR3, the DNA is TGTGCCAGCAGTGAAATGGTCCGAGGACGTATGGGGGCGCAACGGACTGAAGCTTTCTTT. Its protein product is CASSEMVRGRMGAQRTEAFF.

The genes are TRBV10-2 and TRBJ1-5; D ambiguous. Germline V gives CDR1 WSHSY, CDR2 SAAADI. The germline V and J ends were trimmed by 6 bases and 2 bases, with 14 bases remaining between them. This CDR3 has 15 residues. CDR3 coding DNA: TGCGCCAGCAGGGTGGGCCCAGACCGCAATCAGCCCCAGCATTTT. This encodes CASRVGPDRNQPQHF.

The chain employs TRBV28 and TRBJ2-7, with 7 bases aligning to TRBD1. CDR1 is MDHEN and CDR2 is SYDVKM in the germline V gene. The CDR3 length is 12 residues. The trim removed 7 bases at V and 12 bases at J, leaving 12 bases unmatched. CDR3 in DNA: TGTGCCAGCAACTCGGGACAGTCGATCCGGTACTTC. It yields the protein CASNSGQSIRYF.

The V call is TRBV7-2, the J call TRBJ1-2; 8 bases are a match to TRBD1. V gave up 5 bases and J gave up 4 bases; unmatched junction bases: 12. The CDR3 sequence is 16 residues long. Germline CDR1 reads SGHTA; CDR2 reads FQGNSA. The CDR3 spells CASSLNQGAGGYGYTF. Here the CDR3 DNA reads TGTGCCAGCAGCCTTAACCAGGGGGCAGGCGGCTATGGCTACACCTTC.

This clone was seen a handful of times. The V call is TRBV7-9, the J call TRBJ1-1; D may be TRBD1 (5 bases). The germline V gene encodes CDR1 SEHNR and CDR2 FQNEAQ (reference sequence). The CDR3 spans 13 residues. The ends were cut back, 4 bases at V and 7 bases at J, with 13 bases in the middle. The CDR3 region is CASSSSGKNEAFF. The CDR3 region has the DNA TGTGCCAGCAGCTCCTCAGGGAAAAATGAAGCTTTCTTT.

This clone has only one observation. The rearrangement uses TRBV19 and TRBJ2-1; possibly TRBD2 for D (6 bases). The length of the CDR3 is 14 residues. V lost 5 bases and J lost 0, with 8 bases in between. Germline V gene data show CDR1 as LNHDA and CDR2 as SQIVND (reference sequence). The CDR3 nucleotides are TGTGCCAGTAGTCACGGGGGCTCCTACAATGAGCAGTTCTTC. As protein: CASSHGGSYNEQFF.

The rearrangement links TRBV21-1 to TRBJ1-5; the table names TRBD1, a call not compared with the DNA. TRBV21-1 is listed as a pseudogene. CDR3 size: 21 residues. The CDR3 DNA is TGTGCCAGCAGCAAATGCCCAGGGGGACAGGGGGCAAGGTATGGCAATCAGCCCCAGCATTTT. Its protein is CASSKCPGGQGARYGNQPQHF.

The chain carries TRBV19 and TRBJ2-1, with D perhaps matching TRBD2 (5 bases). CDR1 and CDR2 from the germline V gene are LNHDA and SQIVND (reference sequence). V dropped 6 bases and J dropped 0 bases, with 15 bases sitting between them. This CDR3 is built from 16 residues. The CDR3 region is CASRALEGSSYNEQFF. DNA for the CDR3: TGTGCCAGTAGGGCCCTCGAGGGTAGCTCCTACAATGAGCAGTTCTTC.

This sequence joins TRBV5-4 and TRBJ2-2; D is ambiguous. The germline V gene has CDR1 SGHNT and CDR2 YYREEE (reference sequence). The V end was cut by 5 bases, the J end by 1 base, with 9 bases between. The CDR3 covers 14 residues. The DNA for the CDR3 is TGTGCCAGCAGGCCCCAGGTGAACACCGGGGAGCTGTTTTTT. Translating gives CASRPQVNTGELFF.

The chain recombines TRBV3-1 (or the pseudogene TRBV3-2) with TRBJ2-2; tentative D call: TRBD2 (6 bases). Germline V gene sequence: CDR1 LGHDT, CDR2 YNNKEL (reference sequence). Between the trimmed V and J ends, which lost 4 bases and 5 bases, there was a span of 11 bases. This CDR3 is built from 14 residues. The CDR3 bases are TGTGCCAGCAGCCTCATTGCGGGGACCGGGGAGCTGTTTTTT. Translation: CASSLIAGTGELFF.

The chain combines TRBV28 with TRBJ1-4; 10 bases are shared with TRBD1. The trim removed 3 bases at V and 7 bases at J, leaving 8 bases unmatched. Germline CDR1 reads MDHEN; CDR2 reads SYDVKM. The CDR3 has 16 amino acids. CDR3 sequence reads: CASSFHPGQGSEKLFF. CDR3 DNA: TGTGCCAGCAGTTTCCATCCGGGACAGGGGTCTGAAAAACTGTTTTTT.

The V call is TRBV5-4, the J call TRBJ1-6; possibly TRBD1 for D (5 bases). The germline V gene has CDR1 SGHNT and CDR2 YYREEE (reference sequence). The V gene lost 3 bases and the J gene lost 10 bases, with 17 bases spanning the gap. This CDR3 comprises 15 residues. The CDR3 protein is CASSWAGQKRSPLHF. In nucleotides, the CDR3 is TGTGCCAGCAGCTGGGCGGGGCAGAAGAGGTCACCCCTCCACTTT.

V usage is TRBV9 and J usage is TRBJ2-1; maybe TRBD2 (7 bases). This CDR3 is 17 amino acids long. V lost 3 bases and J lost 5, with 21 bases in between. The germline gives CDR1 SGDLS, CDR2 YYNGEE. The CDR3 here is CASSAILGAGAHNEQFF. For the CDR3, the DNA is TGTGCCAGCAGCGCCATCCTAGGGGCGGGGGCTCACAATGAGCAGTTCTTC.

Here the CDR3 reads CASSPRGRGRETQYF. The CDR3 DNA reads TGCGCCAGCAGTCCCCGGGGTCGAGGGCGGGAGACCCAGTACTTC. This rearrangement joins TRBV5-1 to TRBJ2-5, with D maybe TRBD2 (5 bases). Trimming took 5 bases from V and 5 from J, leaving 19 bases between them. The CDR3 has 15 amino acids. Germline-derived CDR1 and CDR2 are SGHRS and YFSETQ.

The chain has TRBV2 and TRBJ1-5; 9 positions agree with TRBD1. This CDR3 spans 14 amino acids. V was clipped by 5 bases and J by 6 bases; unmatched bases: 5. Looked up from germline, CDR1 is SNHLY and CDR2 is FYNNEI. CDR3 nucleotide sequence: TGTGCCAGCAGTAAAACAGGGGGCGGTCAGCCCCAGCATTTT. Encoded protein: CASSKTGGGQPQHF.

The chain is built from TRBV2 and TRBJ1-4; TRBD1 aligns across 7 bases. The V and J ends lost 6 bases and 5 bases, in that order; junction bases with no gene match: 6. Germline lookup yields CDR1 SNHLY and CDR2 FYNNEI. The length of the CDR3 is 14 residues. CDR3: CASSSGQLNEKLFF. The DNA for the CDR3 is TGTGCCAGCAGCTCGGGACAGCTCAATGAAAAACTGTTTTTT.

The chain is built from TRBV18 and TRBJ2-7; 8 bases are a match to TRBD1. V dropped 2 bases and J dropped 3; count of bases not matched to a gene: 6. Germline CDR1 KGHSH, CDR2 LQKENI. This CDR3 comprises 15 residues. CDR3 bases: TGTGCCAGCTCACCAGGGGCAGGGGGCAGCTACGAGCAGTACTTC. This codes for CASSPGAGGSYEQYF.

V usage is TRBV7-3 and J usage is TRBJ2-1, with TRBD2 identical over 8 bases. The V gene's germline CDR1 is SGHTA and CDR2 FQGTGA. The CDR3 is made up of 15 amino acids. V lost 8 bases and J lost 4; bases outside the gene matches: 10. The CDR3: CASGQAGGPYNEQFF. Here the CDR3 DNA reads TGTGCCAGCGGGCAGGCGGGGGGACCTTACAATGAGCAGTTCTTC.

This chain links TRBV7-2 with TRBJ2-5; D perhaps matches TRBD2 (6 bases). The CDR3 runs to 15 residues. Germline V gene lookup returns CDR1 SGHTA and CDR2 FQGNSA. V was trimmed by 5 bases and J by 4 bases, leaving 17 bases between them. CDR3 in DNA: TGTGCCAGCAGCCGGGATACTAGCCGGGTAGAGACCCAGTACTTC. It codes for CASSRDTSRVETQYF.

This chain links TRBV2 with TRBJ2-3; tentative D call: TRBD1 (6 bases). CDR1 is SNHLY, CDR2 FYNNEI, per germline. V shed 4 bases and J shed 0 bases, with 11 bases lying between them. This CDR3 comprises 15 residues. The CDR3 nucleotides are TGTGCCAGCAGTGGGGACATCCCTAGCACAGATACGCAGTATTTT. Translated: CASSGDIPSTDTQYF.

The rearrangement joins TRBV6-5 to TRBJ2-5; D is perhaps TRBD1 (6 bases). CDR3 length: 13 amino acids. The V gene lost 5 bases and the J gene lost 4 bases, with 11 bases spanning the gap. Germline V gene sequence: CDR1 MNHEY, CDR2 SVGAGI. The CDR3: CASSQGSGETQYF. The CDR3 region has the DNA TGTGCCAGCAGTCAGGGGTCTGGAGAGACCCAGTACTTC.

This sequence joins TRBV6-5 and TRBJ2-7; 10 nucleotides match TRBD1. With V trimmed by 3 bases and J by 6 bases, 2 bases remained unmatched. CDR3 length: 13 amino acids. CDR1 and CDR2 (germline): MNHEY, SVGAGI. CDR3 protein: CASSYRTGGEQYF. Written as DNA, the CDR3 is TGTGCCAGCAGTTATAGGACAGGGGGCGAGCAGTACTTC.

The chain combines TRBV6-4 with TRBJ2-3, with 12 bases matching TRBD2. The CDR3 totals 15 residues. J was trimmed by 4 bases and V by 6 bases; bases with no gene match: 5. Germline assignment: CDR1 MRHNA and CDR2 SNTAGT. The CDR3 here is CASSASGGAADTQYF. The CDR3 nucleotides are TGTGCCAGCAGCGCTAGCGGGGGGGCGGCAGATACGCAGTATTTT.

This clone was picked up one time. V is TRBV5-4 and J is TRBJ1-4; TRBD1 matches at 9 bases. J lost 4 bases, V lost 4 bases, and 2 bases had no gene match. The germline gives CDR1 SGHNT, CDR2 YYREEE (reference sequence). This CDR3 spans 14 amino acids. CDR3 DNA: TGTGCCAGCAGCCGGACAGGGGTTAATGAAAAACTGTTTTTT. Encoded protein: CASSRTGVNEKLFF.

The CDR3 coding sequence is TGTGCCAGCAGTGAAGCTAGAGGACTAGCGGGGGAAGATACGCAGTATTTT. Its protein product is CASSEARGLAGEDTQYF. J is TRBJ2-3 and V is TRBV2; 13 bases line up with TRBD2. Trimming removed 0 bases from V and 5 bases from J; junction bases left unmatched: 5. This CDR3 contains 17 residues. Germline lookup yields CDR1 SNHLY and CDR2 FYNNEI.

The gene calls are TRBV5-1 and TRBJ2-6; tentatively, D is TRBD1 (6 bases). The CDR3 covers 19 residues. Germline V gives CDR1 SGHRS, CDR2 YFSETQ. Trimming took off 0 bases at V and 0 bases at J, with 16 bases between the two ends. CDR3 coding DNA: TGCGCCAGCAGCTTGGATATCGCAGGGGCCATCTCTGGGGCCAACGTCCTGACTTTC. This encodes CASSLDIAGAISGANVLTF.

CDR3 region: CATSGSGAPNSYEQYF. The CDR3 nucleotides are TGTGCCACCAGCGGTTCTGGGGCGCCAAACTCCTACGAGCAGTACTTC. The gene calls are TRBV15 and TRBJ2-7; TRBD1 might be the D (5 bases). The CDR3 has 16 amino acids. Trimming took 5 bases from V and 0 from J, leaving 17 bases between them. Germline CDR1 reads LNHNV; CDR2 reads YYDKDF (reference sequence).